This paragraph reports one T cell receptor beta chain. This CDR3 has 16 amino acids. Germline V CDR1 and CDR2: MGHRA, YSYEKL. These data belong to a study of T cells expressing NK-cell markers. In the study overall: Repertoires of TCR beta were obtained from T cells sorted as CD3+CD56+NKG2C+, CD3+CD56+NKG2C- and CD3+CD56-NKG2C+.

TCRdb re-analyzed the 5' RACE reads; it lists each CDR3 protein once, without DNA. Reported are roughly 430,000 distinct CDR3 sequences; the ten largest clones contain 7.3%. Input material: blood T cells: a sorted CD56 or NKG2C T cell subset, CD4+ or CD8+ T cells, or bulk PBMC T cells (not recorded which). The J gene is TRBJ2-1, the V gene TRBV4-1; there is no DNA to check the TCRdb D call of TRBD1. The sequence was collected from a woman between 18 and 70 years old in good health. CDR3 region: CASSLQGRTPYNEQFF.